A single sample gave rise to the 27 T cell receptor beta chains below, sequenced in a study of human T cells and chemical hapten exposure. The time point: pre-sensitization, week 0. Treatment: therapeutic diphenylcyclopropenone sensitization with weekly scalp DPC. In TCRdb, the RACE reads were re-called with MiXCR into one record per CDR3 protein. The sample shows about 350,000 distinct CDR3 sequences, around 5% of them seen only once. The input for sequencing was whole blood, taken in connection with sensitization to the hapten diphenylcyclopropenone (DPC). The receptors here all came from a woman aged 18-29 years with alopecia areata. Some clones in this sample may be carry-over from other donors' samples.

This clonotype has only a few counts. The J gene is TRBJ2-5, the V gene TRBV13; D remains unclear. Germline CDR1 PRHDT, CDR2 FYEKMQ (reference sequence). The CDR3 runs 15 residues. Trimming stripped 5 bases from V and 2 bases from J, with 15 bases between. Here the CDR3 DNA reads TGTGCCAGCAGCCCAGAAACACGTTCTCAAGAGACCCAGTACTTC. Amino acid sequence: CASSPETRSQETQYF.

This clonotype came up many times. The CDR3, as DNA: TGCAGTGCTAGAGAGGACAGCAACACCTTC. This sequence encodes CSAREDSNTF. The chain joins TRBV20-1 to TRBJ1-2, with D possibly matching TRBD1 (6 bases). Germline V lookup: CDR1 DFQATT, CDR2 SNEGSKA (reference sequence). The CDR3 covers 10 residues. V lost 0 bases, J lost 12 bases, and 8 bases lay in between.

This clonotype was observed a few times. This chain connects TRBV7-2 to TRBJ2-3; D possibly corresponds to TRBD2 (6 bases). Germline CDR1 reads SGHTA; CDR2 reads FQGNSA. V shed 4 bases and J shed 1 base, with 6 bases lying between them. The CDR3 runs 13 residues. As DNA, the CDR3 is TGTGCCAGCAGCTGGGGGGGCACAGATACGCAGTATTTT. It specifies CASSWGGTDTQYF.

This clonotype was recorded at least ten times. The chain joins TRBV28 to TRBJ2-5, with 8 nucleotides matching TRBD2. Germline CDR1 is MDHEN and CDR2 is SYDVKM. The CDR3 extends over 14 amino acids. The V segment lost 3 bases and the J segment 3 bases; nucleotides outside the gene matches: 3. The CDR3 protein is CASSLGRGEETQYF. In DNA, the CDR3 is TGTGCCAGCAGTTTGGGGCGGGGGGAAGAGACCCAGTACTTC.

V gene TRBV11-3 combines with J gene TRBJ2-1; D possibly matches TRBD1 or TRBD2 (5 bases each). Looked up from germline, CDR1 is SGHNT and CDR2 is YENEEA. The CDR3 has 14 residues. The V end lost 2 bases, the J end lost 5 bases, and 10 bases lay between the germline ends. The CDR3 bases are TGTGCCAGCAGCTTACGGGACGGAAACAATGAGCAGTTCTTC. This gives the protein CASSLRDGNNEQFF.

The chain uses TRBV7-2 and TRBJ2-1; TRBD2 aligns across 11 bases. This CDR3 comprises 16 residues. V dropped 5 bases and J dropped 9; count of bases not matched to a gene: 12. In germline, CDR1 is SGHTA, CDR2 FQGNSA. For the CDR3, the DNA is TGTGCCAGCAGCCATCGTGGACTAGCGGGTTCTGCTGAGCAGTTCTTC. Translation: CASSHRGLAGSAEQFF. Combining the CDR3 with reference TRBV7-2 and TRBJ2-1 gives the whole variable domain GAGVSQSPSNKVTEKGKDVELRCDPISGHTALYWYRQSLGQGLEFLIYFQGNSAPDKSGLPSDRFSAERTGGSVSTLTIQRTQQEDSAVYLCASSHRGLAGSAEQFFGPGTRLTVL.

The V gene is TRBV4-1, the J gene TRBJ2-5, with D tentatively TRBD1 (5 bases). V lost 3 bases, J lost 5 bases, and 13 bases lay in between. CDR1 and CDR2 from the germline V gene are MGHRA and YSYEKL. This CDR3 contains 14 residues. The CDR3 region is CASSHAGRRETQYF. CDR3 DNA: TGCGCCAGCAGCCACGCAGGGCGACGGGAGACCCAGTACTTC.

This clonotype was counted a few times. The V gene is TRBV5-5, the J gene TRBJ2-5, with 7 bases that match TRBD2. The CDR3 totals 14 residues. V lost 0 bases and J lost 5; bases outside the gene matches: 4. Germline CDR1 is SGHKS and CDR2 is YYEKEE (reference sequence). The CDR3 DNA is TGTGCCAGCAGCTTGGTTGGGACTACTGAGACCCAGTACTTC. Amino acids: CASSLVGTTETQYF.

CDR3 nucleotide sequence: TGTGCCAGCAGTGACAGGGTTCGAAAAGCTTTCTTT. Its translation: CASSDRVRKAFF. The chain links TRBV28 to TRBJ1-1, with 7 bases lining up with TRBD1. There are 12 residues in the CDR3. Trimming took 5 bases from V and 9 from J; bases not matched to a gene: 6. Germline V CDR1 and CDR2: MDHEN, SYDVKM. The full variable domain, its missing parts supplied by reference TRBV28 and TRBJ1-1, is DVKVTQSSRYLVKRTGEKVFLECVQDMDHENMFWYRQDPGLGLRLIYFSYDVKMKEKGDIPEGYSVSREKKERFSLILESASTNQTSMYLCASSDRVRKAFFGQGTRLTVV.

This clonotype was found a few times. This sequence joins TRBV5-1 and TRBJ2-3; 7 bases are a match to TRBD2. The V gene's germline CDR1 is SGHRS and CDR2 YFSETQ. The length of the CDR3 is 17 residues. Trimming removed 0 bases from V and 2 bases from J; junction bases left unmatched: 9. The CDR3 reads CASSLVTGLQYTDTQYF. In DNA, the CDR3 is TGCGCCAGCAGCTTGGTTACGGGACTACAATACACAGATACGCAGTATTTT.

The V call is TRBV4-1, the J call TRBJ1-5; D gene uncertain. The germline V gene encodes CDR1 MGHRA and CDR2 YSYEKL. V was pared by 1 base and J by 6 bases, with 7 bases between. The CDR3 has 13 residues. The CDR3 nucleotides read TGCGCCAGCAGCCAAGTTCCGATTCAGCCCCAGCATTTT. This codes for CASSQVPIQPQHF.

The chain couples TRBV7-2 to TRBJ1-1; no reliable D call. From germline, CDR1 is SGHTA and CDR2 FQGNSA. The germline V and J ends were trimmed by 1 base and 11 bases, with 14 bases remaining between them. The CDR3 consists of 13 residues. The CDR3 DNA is TGTGCCAGCAGCTTAGAAAGGCGGGGTAGGGCTTTCTTT. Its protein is CASSLERRGRAFF.

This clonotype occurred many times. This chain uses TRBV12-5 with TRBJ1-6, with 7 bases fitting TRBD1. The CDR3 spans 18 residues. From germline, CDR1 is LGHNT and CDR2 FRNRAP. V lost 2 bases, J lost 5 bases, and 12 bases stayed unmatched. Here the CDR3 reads CASGLILISQGNNSPLHF. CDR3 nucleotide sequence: TGTGCTAGTGGTTTGATACTCATATCACAGGGGAATAATTCACCCCTCCACTTT.

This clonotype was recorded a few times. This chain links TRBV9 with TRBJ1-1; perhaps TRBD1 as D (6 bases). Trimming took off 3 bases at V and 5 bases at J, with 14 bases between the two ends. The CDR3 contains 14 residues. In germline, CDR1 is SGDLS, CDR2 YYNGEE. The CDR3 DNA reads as TGTGCCAGCAGCGCGACAGGTGAAGCGACTGAAGCTTTCTTT. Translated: CASSATGEATEAFF.

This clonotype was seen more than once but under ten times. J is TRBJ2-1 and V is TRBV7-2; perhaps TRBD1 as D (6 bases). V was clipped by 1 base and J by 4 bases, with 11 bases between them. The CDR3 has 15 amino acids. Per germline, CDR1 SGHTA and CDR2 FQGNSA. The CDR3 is CASSLGDRSYNEQFF. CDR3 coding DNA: TGTGCCAGCAGCTTAGGTGACAGGTCGTACAATGAGCAGTTCTTC.

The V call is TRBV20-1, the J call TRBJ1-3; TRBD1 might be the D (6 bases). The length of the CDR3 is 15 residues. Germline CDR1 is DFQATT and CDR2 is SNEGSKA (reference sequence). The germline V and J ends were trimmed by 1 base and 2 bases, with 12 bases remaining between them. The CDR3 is CSARGPGGPGNTIYF. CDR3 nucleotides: TGCAGTGCTAGAGGTCCGGGGGGGCCTGGAAACACCATATATTTT.

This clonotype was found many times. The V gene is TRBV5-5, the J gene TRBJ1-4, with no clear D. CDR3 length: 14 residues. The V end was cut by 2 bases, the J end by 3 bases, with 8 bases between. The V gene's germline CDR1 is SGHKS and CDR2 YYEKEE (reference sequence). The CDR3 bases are TGTGCCAGCAGCTTAGGAGTTTCTAATGAAAAACTGTTTTTT. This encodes CASSLGVSNEKLFF.

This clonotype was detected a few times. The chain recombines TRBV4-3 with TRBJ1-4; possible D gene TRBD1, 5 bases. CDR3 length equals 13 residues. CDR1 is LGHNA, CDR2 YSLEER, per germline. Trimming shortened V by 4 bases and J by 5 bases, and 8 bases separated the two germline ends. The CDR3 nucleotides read TGCGCCAGCAGCCGACAGCTCAATGAAAAACTGTTTTTT. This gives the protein CASSRQLNEKLFF.

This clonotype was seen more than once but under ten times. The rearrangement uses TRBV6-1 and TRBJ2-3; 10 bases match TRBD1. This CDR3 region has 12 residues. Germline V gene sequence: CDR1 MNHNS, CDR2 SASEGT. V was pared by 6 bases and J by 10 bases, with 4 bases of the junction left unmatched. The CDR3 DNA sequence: TGTGCCAGCAGCCCGGACAGGGGGGCGCAGTATTTT. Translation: CASSPDRGAQYF.

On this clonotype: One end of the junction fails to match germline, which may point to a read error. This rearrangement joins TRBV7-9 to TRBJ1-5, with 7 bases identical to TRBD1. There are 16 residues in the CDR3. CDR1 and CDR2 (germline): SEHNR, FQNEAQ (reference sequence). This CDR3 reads CASSPMTGLGNHPQHF. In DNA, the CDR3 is TGTGCCAGCAGCCCGATGACAGGGTTGGGCAATCATCCCCAGCATTTT.

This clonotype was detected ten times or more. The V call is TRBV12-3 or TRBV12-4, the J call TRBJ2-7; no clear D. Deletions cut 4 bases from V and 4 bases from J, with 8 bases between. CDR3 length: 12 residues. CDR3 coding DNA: TGTGCCAGCAGTTACCGCAATTACGAGCAGTACTTC. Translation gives CASSYRNYEQYF.

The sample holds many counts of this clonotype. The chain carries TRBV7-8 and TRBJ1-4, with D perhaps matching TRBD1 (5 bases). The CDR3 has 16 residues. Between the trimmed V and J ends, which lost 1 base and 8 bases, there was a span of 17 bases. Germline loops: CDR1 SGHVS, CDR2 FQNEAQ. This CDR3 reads CASSLVGGLGTEKLFF. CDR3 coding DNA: TGTGCCAGCAGCTTAGTGGGGGGACTCGGTACGGAAAAACTGTTTTTT.

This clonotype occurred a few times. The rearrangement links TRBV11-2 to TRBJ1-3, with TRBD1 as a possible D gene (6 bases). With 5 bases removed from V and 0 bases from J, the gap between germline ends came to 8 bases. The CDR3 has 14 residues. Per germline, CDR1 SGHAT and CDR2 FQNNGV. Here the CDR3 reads CASSTGFSGNTIYF. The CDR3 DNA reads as TGTGCCAGCAGCACAGGGTTCTCTGGAAACACCATATATTTT.

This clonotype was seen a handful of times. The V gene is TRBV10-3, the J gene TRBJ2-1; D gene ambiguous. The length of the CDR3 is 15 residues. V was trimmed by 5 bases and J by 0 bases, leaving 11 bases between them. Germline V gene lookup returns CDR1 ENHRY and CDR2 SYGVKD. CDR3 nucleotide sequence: TGTGCCATCAGTTCCGAATTTGTCTCCTACAATGAGCAGTTCTTC. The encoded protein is CAISSEFVSYNEQFF.

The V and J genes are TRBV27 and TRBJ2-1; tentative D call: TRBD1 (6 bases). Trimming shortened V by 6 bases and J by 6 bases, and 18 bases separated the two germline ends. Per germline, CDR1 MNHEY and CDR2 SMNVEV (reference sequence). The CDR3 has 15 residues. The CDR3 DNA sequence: TGTGCCAGCAGCCGAGACAGGCTCGCCTTCAATGAGCAGTTCTTC. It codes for CASSRDRLAFNEQFF.

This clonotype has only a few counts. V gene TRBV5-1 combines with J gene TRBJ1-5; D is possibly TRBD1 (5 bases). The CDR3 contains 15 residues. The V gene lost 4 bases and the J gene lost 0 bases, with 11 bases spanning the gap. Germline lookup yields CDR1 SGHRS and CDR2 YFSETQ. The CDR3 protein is CASSTGDHSNQPQHF. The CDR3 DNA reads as TGCGCCAGCAGCACAGGAGATCATAGCAATCAGCCCCAGCATTTT.

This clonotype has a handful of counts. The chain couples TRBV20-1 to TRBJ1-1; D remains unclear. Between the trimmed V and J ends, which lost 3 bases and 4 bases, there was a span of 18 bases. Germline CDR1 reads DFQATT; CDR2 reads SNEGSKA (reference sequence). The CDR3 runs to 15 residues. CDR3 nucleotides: TGCAGTGCTAGGTCAACCGGCTTTTGGGGCACTGAAGCTTTCTTT. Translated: CSARSTGFWGTEAFF.